Shown below are 31 T cell receptor beta chains from a single sample sequenced in a study of blood T cell repertoires in COVID-19 (TCRdb year 2020). Libraries came from the immunoSEQ multiplex PCR assay. The clones in this table, taken by TCRdb from immuneACCESS, are in-frame only. Not every clone is retained; where verified, under half of the shortfall comes from an unresolved V gene, and the cause of the rest is unknown. In all, the sample holds roughly 240,000 clones, and approximately 85% of those were seen once. The ten largest clones take up 4.5% to 6% of the sample. The specimen was peripheral blood. Source of these receptors: a man aged 50-59 years with COVID-19, enrolled during active disease.

This chain connects TRBV30 to TRBJ1-1, with 8 bases that match TRBD1. The germline V gene has CDR1 GTSNPN and CDR2 SVGIG (reference sequence). The CDR3 sequence is 16 residues long. Trimming at V came to 7 bases and at J to 0 bases, leaving 13 bases not matched to a gene. In nucleotides, the CDR3 is TGTGCCTCCCAATCGGACAGGGAACGGCTGAACACTGAAGCTTTCTTT. This encodes CASQSDRERLNTEAFF.

This clone has a single count. V and J are TRBV27 and TRBJ2-1, with TRBD2 matching over 14 bases. The CDR3 is made up of 15 amino acids. V gave up 6 bases and J gave up 6 bases; unmatched junction bases: 4. Germline V CDR1 and CDR2: MNHEY, SMNVEV (reference sequence). This CDR3 is CASSLGLAGVNEQFF. In DNA, the CDR3 is TGTGCCAGCAGCCTGGGACTAGCGGGGGTCAATGAGCAGTTCTTC.

The chain has TRBV5-1 and TRBJ1-6; TRBD1 aligns across 7 bases. The CDR3 is 17 amino acids. Germline V gene lookup returns CDR1 SGHRS and CDR2 YFSETQ. V dropped 0 bases and J dropped 3; count of bases not matched to a gene: 6. CDR3 in amino acids: CASSLAGTADYNSPLHF. In nucleotides, the CDR3 is TGCGCCAGCAGCTTGGCCGGGACAGCCGACTATAATTCACCCCTCCACTTT. The full variable domain, in which reference TRBV5-1 and TRBJ1-6 provide the parts outside the CDR3, is KAGVTQTPRYLIKTRGQQVTLSCSPISGHRSVSWYQQTPGQGLQFLFEYFSETQRNKGNFPGRFSGRQFSNSRSEMNVSTLELGDSALYLCASSLAGTADYNSPLHFGNGTRLTVT.

With regard to this clone: A junction end diverges from the germline sequence, so it may reflect a read error. The V gene is TRBV11-2, the J gene TRBJ1-1; 7 bases fit TRBD1. The CDR3 totals 15 residues. Germline CDR1 reads SGHAT; CDR2 reads FQNNGV. The CDR3 region is CASSLDRVRNTEAFF. The CDR3 region has the DNA TGTGCCAGCAGCCTAGACAGGGTTCGGAACACTGAAGCTTTCTTT.

The J gene is TRBJ1-1, the V gene TRBV7-2, with D perhaps matching TRBD1 (5 bases). V lost 1 base, J lost 12 bases, and 12 bases lay in between. Germline assignment: CDR1 SGHTA and CDR2 FQGNSA. The CDR3 sequence is 12 residues long. CDR3 DNA: TGTGCCAGCAGCTTAGGGGGGGGAGGTTCTTTCTTT. As protein: CASSLGGGGSFF.

The sample holds a few counts of this clone. The chain employs TRBV5-1 and TRBJ1-2; D not certain. The germline V gene encodes CDR1 SGHRS and CDR2 YFSETQ. This CDR3 has 14 residues. The V gene lost 3 bases and the J gene lost 7 bases, with 16 bases spanning the gap. This CDR3 reads CASSWAEGGFGYTF. The CDR3 DNA follows: TGCGCCAGCAGCTGGGCAGAGGGAGGGTTTGGCTACACCTTC.

This sequence joins TRBV19 and TRBJ2-7; tentatively, D is TRBD1 (5 bases). The ends were cut back, 2 bases at V and 3 bases at J, with 14 bases in the middle. Germline values: CDR1 LNHDA, CDR2 SQIVND (reference sequence). The CDR3 sequence is 15 residues long. The CDR3 reads CASSIIGSQGYEQYF. CDR3 bases: TGTGCCAGTAGTATAATAGGGTCCCAGGGCTACGAGCAGTACTTC.

The chain is built from TRBV7-6 and TRBJ2-1, with a possible D match to TRBD1 (6 bases). The CDR3 has 15 amino acids. Deletions cut 3 bases from V and 3 bases from J, with 12 bases between. The germline V gene has CDR1 SGHVS and CDR2 FNYEAQ. The chain's CDR3 is CASSFTDSFYNEQFF. CDR3 DNA sequence: TGTGCCAGCAGCTTCACGGACAGCTTCTACAATGAGCAGTTCTTC.

This clone was recorded once. The chain recombines TRBV14 with TRBJ1-2; possible D gene TRBD1, 5 bases. Germline CDR1 and CDR2: SGHDN and FVKESK. CDR3 size: 12 residues. V was shortened by 3 bases and J by 10 bases, with 12 bases between the two germline ends. The CDR3 sequence: CASSQTRVFYTF. The CDR3 DNA reads as TGTGCCAGCAGCCAGACCAGGGTCTTCTACACCTTC.

The rearrangement links TRBV19 to TRBJ2-2; perhaps TRBD1 as D (6 bases). V lost 10 bases and J lost 0, with 15 bases in between. CDR3 length equals 15 residues. Looked up from germline, CDR1 is LNHDA and CDR2 is SQIVND (reference sequence). CDR3 residues: CATRRQGTNTGELFF. The CDR3 DNA is TGTGCCACCCGACGTCAGGGGACGAACACCGGGGAGCTGTTTTTT.

The J gene is TRBJ2-6, the V gene TRBV6-6; TRBD1 matches 11 bases. The CDR3 has 17 residues. The V gene end was trimmed by 5 bases and the J gene end by 1 base; junction bases not matched to a gene: 4. Germline CDR1 reads MNHNY; CDR2 reads SVGAGI (reference sequence). The CDR3 spells CASSPGTGGSGANVLTF. The CDR3 DNA reads TGTGCCAGCAGTCCAGGGACAGGGGGATCTGGGGCCAACGTCCTGACTTTC.

The V and J genes are TRBV7-9 and TRBJ1-1, with a possible D match to TRBD1 (5 bases). The CDR3 runs to 14 residues. V lost 6 bases and J lost 1, with 12 bases in between. The germline CDR1 and CDR2 sequences are SEHNR and FQNEAQ (reference sequence). CDR3 sequence: CASSIFQGNTEAFF. For the CDR3, the DNA is TGTGCCAGCAGTATTTTTCAGGGGAACACTGAAGCTTTCTTT.

The CDR3 is CASSNRVYEQYF. CDR3 bases: TGTGCCAGCAGCAACAGGGTGTACGAGCAGTACTTC. The chain recombines TRBV3-1 (or the pseudogene TRBV3-2) with TRBJ2-7, with a possible D match to TRBD1 (6 bases). There are 12 residues in the CDR3. From germline, CDR1 is LGHDT and CDR2 YNNKEL (reference sequence). Trimming shortened V by 5 bases and J by 4 bases, and 9 bases separated the two germline ends.

This chain links TRBV5-4 with TRBJ2-5, with D unresolved. Germline V lookup: CDR1 SGHNT, CDR2 YYREEE (reference sequence). The CDR3 is made up of 14 amino acids. The V and J ends lost 2 bases and 0 bases respectively, with 8 bases between them. As DNA, the CDR3 is TGTGCCAGCAGCTTTGGCGCGGACCAAGAGACCCAGTACTTC. It translates to CASSFGADQETQYF.

The J gene is TRBJ2-1, the V gene TRBV2; 7 nucleotides agree with TRBD2. CDR3 length: 14 residues. The germline CDR1 and CDR2 sequences are SNHLY and FYNNEI. Germline trimming cut 6 bases from V and 5 bases from J; bases unmatched to any gene: 7. The CDR3 spells CASSGRSSNNEQFF. CDR3 in DNA: TGTGCCAGCAGCGGGAGGTCATCTAACAATGAGCAGTTCTTC.

V usage is TRBV4-3 and J usage is TRBJ1-2; tentative D call: TRBD1 (5 bases). CDR3 length: 15 amino acids. V dropped 3 bases and J dropped 5 bases, with 16 bases sitting between them. Germline V CDR1 and CDR2: LGHNA, YSLEER. The CDR3 DNA sequence: TGCGCCAGCAGCCAGATGGGGCCTGCTCCTTATGGCTACACCTTC. Protein: CASSQMGPAPYGYTF.

The CDR3 loop is CASSDGIRGPYNSPLHF. DNA of the CDR3: TGTGCCAGCAGTGATGGGATCCGAGGGCCGTATAATTCACCCCTCCACTTT. This chain uses TRBV27 with TRBJ1-6, with D uncertain. The V gene's germline CDR1 is MNHEY and CDR2 SMNVEV (reference sequence). V was shortened by 5 bases and J by 4 bases, with 18 bases between the two germline ends. The CDR3 contains 17 residues.

This clone was observed once. The chain is built from TRBV7-2 and TRBJ2-2; D is uncertain. The CDR3 contains 14 residues. The germline V gene encodes CDR1 SGHTA and CDR2 FQGNSA. Trimming took off 6 bases at V and 4 bases at J, with 12 bases between the two ends. CDR3 region: CASSFGPATGELFF. The CDR3 nucleotides are TGTGCCAGCAGTTTTGGGCCGGCCACCGGGGAGCTGTTTTTT.

The V and J genes are TRBV29-1 and TRBJ2-2; 14 positions agree with TRBD2. Germline CDR1 SQVTM, CDR2 ANQGSEA. The CDR3 length is 16 residues. V dropped 6 bases and J dropped 3; count of bases not matched to a gene: 6. The CDR3 bases are TGCAGCGTCGACGGACTAGCGGGGGGATACACCGGGGAGCTGTTTTTT. Translated: CSVDGLAGGYTGELFF.

This clone occurred a few times. The gene calls are TRBV4-2 and TRBJ2-7; D is perhaps TRBD1 (7 bases). The CDR3 runs 18 residues. In germline, CDR1 is LGHNA, CDR2 YNFKEQ. Trimming cost V 2 bases and J 1 base, with 21 bases left between them. The CDR3 here is CASSQQDYPGTASYEQYF. The DNA for the CDR3 is TGTGCCAGCAGCCAACAGGACTACCCAGGGACAGCGTCCTACGAGCAGTACTTC.

In its sample, this clone was seen a few times. The chain carries TRBV24-1 and TRBJ2-7; perhaps TRBD1 as D (6 bases). This CDR3 has 12 residues. Germline lookup yields CDR1 KGHDR and CDR2 SFDVKD. The V and J ends lost 4 bases and 7 bases respectively, with 10 bases between them. The CDR3 region is CATSDLRGEQYF. CDR3 bases: TGTGCCACCAGTGACCTGAGGGGGGAGCAGTACTTC.

This sequence joins TRBV10-3 and TRBJ2-5; 7 bases align to TRBD1. V lost 10 bases, J lost 3 bases, and 5 bases stayed unmatched. CDR3 length: 12 amino acids. CDR1 ENHRY and CDR2 SYGVKD come from the germline V gene. The CDR3 spells CATHGQEETQYF. In DNA form, the CDR3 reads TGTGCCACTCATGGACAGGAAGAGACCCAGTACTTC.

The chain joins TRBV9 to TRBJ1-2, with D uncertain. Trimming removed 3 bases at V and 1 base at J, with 7 bases between. This CDR3 comprises 13 residues. Germline V CDR1 and CDR2: SGDLS, YYNGEE. CDR3 region: CASSAPSNYGYTF. For the CDR3, the DNA is TGTGCCAGCAGCGCCCCCAGTAACTATGGCTACACCTTC.

The CDR3 protein is CASSKGGGYTF. The CDR3 bases are TGTGCCAGCAGTAAAGGGGGTGGCTACACCTTC. The chain combines TRBV12-3 or TRBV12-4 with TRBJ1-2; TRBD1 is a possible D gene (6 bases). CDR3 length equals 11 residues. Trimming left V 5 bases short and J 7 bases short, with 8 bases between.

V is TRBV7-2 and J is TRBJ2-1; 7 bases are shared with TRBD2. The CDR3 is made up of 17 amino acids. V lost 6 bases, J lost 4 bases, and 15 bases stayed unmatched. CDR1 SGHTA and CDR2 FQGNSA come from the germline V gene. In nucleotides, the CDR3 is TGTGCCAGCAGTCCCAGGGAGGGCGCGTTAGGGTACAATGAGCAGTTCTTC. Translation gives CASSPREGALGYNEQFF.

V usage is TRBV19 and J usage is TRBJ2-5; TRBD1 aligns across 7 bases. V shed 4 bases, J shed 1 base, and the junction held 3 bases outside the gene matches. The CDR3 spans 14 residues. From germline, CDR1 is LNHDA and CDR2 SQIVND (reference sequence). CDR3 nucleotides: TGTGCCAGTAGTAGGGACAGAACCCAAGAGACCCAGTACTTC. This sequence encodes CASSRDRTQETQYF.

This chain connects TRBV7-9 to TRBJ2-5; 9 positions match TRBD1. Per the germline V gene, CDR1 is SEHNR and CDR2 is FQNEAQ (reference sequence). V lost 7 bases to trimming and J lost 0 bases; unmatched junction nucleotides: 9. CDR3 size: 16 residues. This CDR3 is CASTRTGVFYQETQYF. The CDR3 region has the DNA TGTGCCAGCACCAGGACAGGGGTCTTCTACCAAGAGACCCAGTACTTC.

The J gene is TRBJ1-1, the V gene TRBV19; 9 bases map to TRBD1. The CDR3 is 14 residues long. Germline assignment: CDR1 LNHDA and CDR2 SQIVND (reference sequence). J lost 7 bases, V lost 2 bases, and 5 bases had no gene match. CDR3 in amino acids: CASSINRGQGEAFF. In DNA form, the CDR3 reads TGTGCCAGTAGTATAAACAGGGGGCAAGGTGAAGCTTTCTTT.

There are a few counts of this clone. This rearrangement joins TRBV5-5 to TRBJ1-4; 10 bases line up with TRBD1. The CDR3 extends over 15 amino acids. Trimming removed 0 bases from V and 7 bases from J; junction bases left unmatched: 3. CDR1 SGHKS and CDR2 YYEKEE come from the germline V gene (reference sequence). The CDR3 protein is CASSLAGTGVEKLFF. CDR3 nucleotides: TGTGCCAGCAGCTTGGCCGGGACAGGGGTTGAAAAACTGTTTTTT.

This chain connects TRBV11-2 to TRBJ1-2; D might be TRBD1 (5 bases). Trimming stripped 5 bases from V and 0 bases from J, with 19 bases between. The CDR3 is made up of 17 amino acids. The germline V gene has CDR1 SGHAT and CDR2 FQNNGV. The CDR3 region is CASSTWRTDSANYGYTF. The CDR3 DNA reads as TGTGCCAGCAGCACCTGGAGAACAGACAGTGCTAACTATGGCTACACCTTC.

The J gene is TRBJ1-2, the V gene TRBV5-1; D is uncertain. There are 13 residues in the CDR3. CDR1 and CDR2 (germline): SGHRS, YFSETQ. Trimming took off 0 bases at V and 3 bases at J, with 6 bases between the two ends. CDR3 in amino acids: CASSLVGDYGYTF. Written as DNA, the CDR3 is TGCGCCAGCAGCTTGGTCGGGGACTATGGCTACACCTTC.